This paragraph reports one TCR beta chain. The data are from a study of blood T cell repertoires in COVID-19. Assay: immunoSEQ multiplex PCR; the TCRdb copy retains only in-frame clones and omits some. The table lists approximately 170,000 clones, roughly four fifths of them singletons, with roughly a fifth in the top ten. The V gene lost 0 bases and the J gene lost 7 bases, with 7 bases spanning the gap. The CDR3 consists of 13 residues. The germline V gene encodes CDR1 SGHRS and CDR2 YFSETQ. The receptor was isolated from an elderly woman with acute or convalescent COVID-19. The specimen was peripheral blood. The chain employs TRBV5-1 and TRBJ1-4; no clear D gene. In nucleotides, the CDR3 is TGCGCCAGCAGCTTGGGAGTGAGTGAAAAACTGTTTTTT. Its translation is CASSLGVSEKLFF.